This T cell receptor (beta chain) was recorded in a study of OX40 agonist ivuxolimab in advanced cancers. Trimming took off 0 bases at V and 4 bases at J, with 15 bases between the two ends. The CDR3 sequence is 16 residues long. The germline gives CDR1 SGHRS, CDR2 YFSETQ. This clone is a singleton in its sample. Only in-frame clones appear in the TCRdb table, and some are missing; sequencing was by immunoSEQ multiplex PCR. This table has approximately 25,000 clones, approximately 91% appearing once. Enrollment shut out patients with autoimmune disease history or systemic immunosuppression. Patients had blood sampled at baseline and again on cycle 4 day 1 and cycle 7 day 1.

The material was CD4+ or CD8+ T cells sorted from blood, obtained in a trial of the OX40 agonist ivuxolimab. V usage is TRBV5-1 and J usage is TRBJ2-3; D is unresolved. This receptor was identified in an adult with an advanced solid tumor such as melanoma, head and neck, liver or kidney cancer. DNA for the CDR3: TGCGCCAGCAGCTTGGCAGGAACAGCTCGAGCAGATACGCAGTATTTT. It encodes CASSLAGTARADTQYF.